This T cell receptor beta chain emerged from a study of blood T cell repertoires in COVID-19. The wider study: Material from acute and convalescent COVID-19 was sourced from the United States, Italy and Spain. From T cells, B-cell-depleted T cells, or PBMCs came the material, which was cDNA or gDNA.

V lost 0 bases, J lost 4 bases, and 11 bases lay in between. CDR1 is SGHTS, CDR2 YDEGEE, per germline. This CDR3 is 15 amino acids long. Authors' analysis steps: Reference gene primer amplification gave estimated nucleated cell counts. The repertoire was sequenced with immunoSEQ multiplex PCR; TCRdb's copy has only in-frame clones and lacks some. The V and J calls and clone size are taken from that table; D and trimming were inferred from the DNA. The sample holds about 270,000 clones, about four fifths seen once. Specimen: peripheral blood. The chain is built from TRBV5-8 and TRBJ1-5, with D possibly TRBD1 on 6 matching bases. The TCR sequence derives from a woman between 55 and 75 years old with active or convalescent COVID-19. The CDR3 region has the DNA TGTGCCAGCAGCTTGGTGGGACACCAAAATCAGCCCCAGCATTTT. Translated, it gives CASSLVGHQNQPQHF.